Included here is one T cell receptor (beta chain) sequence, with context. Profiling relied on immunoSEQ multiplex PCR, and the TCRdb table lists in-frame clones only, not all of them. Of fewer than 400,000 clones in the sample, about 85% were seen once. This sample stems from a study of blood T cell repertoires in COVID-19. Study details: T cells, B-cell-depleted T cells, or PBMCs provided the cDNA or gDNA that served as material.

Those enrolled, adults aged roughly 18 to 95 years, came from 24 US areas. Germline assignment: CDR1 LNHDA and CDR2 SQIVND (reference sequence). The CDR3 has 13 residues. V dropped 3 bases and J dropped 2 bases, with 8 bases sitting between them. The TCR comes from a woman younger than 45 who had been exposed to COVID-19. The sequenced sample was PBMCs or T cells enriched from blood (not recorded which). V usage is TRBV19 and J usage is TRBJ2-7; D is possibly TRBD1 (6 bases). As DNA, the CDR3 is TGTGCCAGTAGTATGGACAGTCCCTACGAGCAGTACTTC. Translated, it gives CASSMDSPYEQYF.